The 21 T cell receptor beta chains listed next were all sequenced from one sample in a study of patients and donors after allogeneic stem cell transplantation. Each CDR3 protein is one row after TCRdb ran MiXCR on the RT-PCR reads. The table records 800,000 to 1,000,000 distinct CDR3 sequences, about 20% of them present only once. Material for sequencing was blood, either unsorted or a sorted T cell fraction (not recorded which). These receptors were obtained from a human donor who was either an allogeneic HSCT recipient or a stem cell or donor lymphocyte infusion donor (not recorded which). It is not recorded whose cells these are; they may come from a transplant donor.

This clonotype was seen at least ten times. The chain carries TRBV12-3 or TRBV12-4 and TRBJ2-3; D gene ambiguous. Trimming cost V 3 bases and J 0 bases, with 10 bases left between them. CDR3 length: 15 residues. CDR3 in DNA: TGTGCCAGCAGTTTCCACAGACCTAGCACAGATACGCAGTATTTT. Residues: CASSFHRPSTDTQYF.

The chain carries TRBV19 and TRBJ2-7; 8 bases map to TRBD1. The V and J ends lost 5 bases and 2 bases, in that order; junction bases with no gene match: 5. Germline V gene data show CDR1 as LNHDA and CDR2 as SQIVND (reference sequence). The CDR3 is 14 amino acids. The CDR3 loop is CASSRDRTTYEQYF. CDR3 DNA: TGTGCCAGTAGTCGGGACAGGACAACCTACGAGCAGTACTTC.

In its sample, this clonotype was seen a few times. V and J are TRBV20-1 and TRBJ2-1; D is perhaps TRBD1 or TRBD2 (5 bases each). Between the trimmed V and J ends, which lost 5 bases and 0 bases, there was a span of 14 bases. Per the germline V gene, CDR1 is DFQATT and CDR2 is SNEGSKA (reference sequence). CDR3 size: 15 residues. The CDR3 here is CSAGTFFSSYNEQFF. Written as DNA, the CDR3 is TGCAGTGCTGGGACCTTTTTTAGCTCCTACAATGAGCAGTTCTTC.

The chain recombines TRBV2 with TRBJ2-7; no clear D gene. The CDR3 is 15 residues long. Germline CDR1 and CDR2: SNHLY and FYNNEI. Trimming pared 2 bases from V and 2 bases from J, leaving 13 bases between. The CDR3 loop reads CASSEYLFPPYEQYF. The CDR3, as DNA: TGTGCCAGCAGTGAATACCTTTTCCCTCCCTACGAGCAGTACTTC. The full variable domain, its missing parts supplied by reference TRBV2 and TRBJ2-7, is EPEVTQTPSHQVTQMGQEVILRCVPISNHLYFYWYRQILGQKVEFLVSFYNNEISEKSEIFDDQFSVERPDGSNFTLKIRSTKLEDSAMYFCASSEYLFPPYEQYFGPGTRLTVT.

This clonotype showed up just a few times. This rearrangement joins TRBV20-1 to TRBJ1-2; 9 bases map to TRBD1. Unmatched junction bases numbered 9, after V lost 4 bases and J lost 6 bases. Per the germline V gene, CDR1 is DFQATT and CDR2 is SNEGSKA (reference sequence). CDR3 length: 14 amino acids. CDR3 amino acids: CSAIPGQGRDGYTF. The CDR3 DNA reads TGCAGTGCTATCCCGGGACAGGGCAGAGATGGCTACACCTTC.

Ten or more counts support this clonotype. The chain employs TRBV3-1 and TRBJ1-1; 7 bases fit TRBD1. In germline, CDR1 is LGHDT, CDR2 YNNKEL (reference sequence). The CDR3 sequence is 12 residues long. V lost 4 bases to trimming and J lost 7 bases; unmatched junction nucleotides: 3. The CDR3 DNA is TGTGCCAGCAGCCCTGACAGGGATGAAGCTTTCTTT. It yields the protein CASSPDRDEAFF.

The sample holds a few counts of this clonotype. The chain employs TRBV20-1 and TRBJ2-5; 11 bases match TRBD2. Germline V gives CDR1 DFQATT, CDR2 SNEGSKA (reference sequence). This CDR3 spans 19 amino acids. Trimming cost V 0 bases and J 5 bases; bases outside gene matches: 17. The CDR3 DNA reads TGCAGTGCTAGAGAGCCGGGGGTCTCACTAGCGGGGGTGATGGAGACCCAGTACTTC. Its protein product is CSAREPGVSLAGVMETQYF.

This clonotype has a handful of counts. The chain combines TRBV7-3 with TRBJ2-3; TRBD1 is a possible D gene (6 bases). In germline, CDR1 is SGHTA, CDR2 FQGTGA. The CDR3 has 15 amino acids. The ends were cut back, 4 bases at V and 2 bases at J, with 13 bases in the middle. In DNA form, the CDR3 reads TGTGCCAGCAGCTCGGGTCAGGGGAACACAGATACGCAGTATTTT. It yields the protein CASSSGQGNTDTQYF.

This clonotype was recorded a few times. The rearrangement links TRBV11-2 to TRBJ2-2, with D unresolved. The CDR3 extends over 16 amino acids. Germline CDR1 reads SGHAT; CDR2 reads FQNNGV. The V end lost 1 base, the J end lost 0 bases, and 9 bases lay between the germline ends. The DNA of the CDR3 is TGTGCCAGCAGCTTAGGGGTGCTAGCGAACACCGGGGAGCTGTTTTTT. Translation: CASSLGVLANTGELFF.

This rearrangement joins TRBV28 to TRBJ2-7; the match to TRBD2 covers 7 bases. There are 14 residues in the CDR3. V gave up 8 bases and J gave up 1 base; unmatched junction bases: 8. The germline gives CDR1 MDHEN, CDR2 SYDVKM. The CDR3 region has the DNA TGTGCCAGCGACGCCGGGACTAAATCCTACGAGCAGTACTTC. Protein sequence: CASDAGTKSYEQYF.

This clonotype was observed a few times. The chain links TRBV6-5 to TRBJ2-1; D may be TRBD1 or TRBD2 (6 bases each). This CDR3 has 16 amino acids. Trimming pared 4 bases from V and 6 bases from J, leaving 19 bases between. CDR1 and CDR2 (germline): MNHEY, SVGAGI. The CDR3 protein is CASSLDPTGRRNEQFF. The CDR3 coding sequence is TGTGCCAGCAGTTTGGACCCCACAGGGAGGCGCAATGAGCAGTTCTTC.

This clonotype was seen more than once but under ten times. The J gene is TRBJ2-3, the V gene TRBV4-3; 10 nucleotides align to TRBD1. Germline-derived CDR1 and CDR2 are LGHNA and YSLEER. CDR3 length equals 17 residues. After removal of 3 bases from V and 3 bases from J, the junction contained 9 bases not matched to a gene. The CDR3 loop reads CASSHFPGQGFTDTQYF. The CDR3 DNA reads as TGCGCCAGCAGCCATTTTCCGGGACAGGGGTTTACAGATACGCAGTATTTT.

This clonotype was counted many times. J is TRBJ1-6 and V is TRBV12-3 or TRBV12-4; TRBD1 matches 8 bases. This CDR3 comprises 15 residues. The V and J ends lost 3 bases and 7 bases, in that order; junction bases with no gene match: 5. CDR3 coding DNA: TGTGCCAGCAGTTTCCGGACAGGGCCAAATTCACCCCTCCACTTT. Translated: CASSFRTGPNSPLHF.

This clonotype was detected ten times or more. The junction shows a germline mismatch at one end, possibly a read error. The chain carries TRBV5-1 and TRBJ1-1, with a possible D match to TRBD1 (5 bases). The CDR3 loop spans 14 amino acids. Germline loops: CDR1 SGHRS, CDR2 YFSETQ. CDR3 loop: CASSLGTLNTEAFF. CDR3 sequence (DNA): TGTGCCAGCAGCTTAGGGACCTTGAACACTGAAGCTTTCTTT.

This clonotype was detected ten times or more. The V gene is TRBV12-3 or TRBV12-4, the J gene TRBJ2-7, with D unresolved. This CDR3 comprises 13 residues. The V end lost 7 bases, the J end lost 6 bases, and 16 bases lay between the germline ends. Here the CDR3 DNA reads TGTGCCAGCACCCCCTTAGTTGGCGGCGAGCAGTACTTC. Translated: CASTPLVGGEQYF.

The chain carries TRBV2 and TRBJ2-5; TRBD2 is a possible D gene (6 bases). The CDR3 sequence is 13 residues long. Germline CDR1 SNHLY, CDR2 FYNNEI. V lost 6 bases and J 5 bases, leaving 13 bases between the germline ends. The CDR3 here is CASRDGGQETQYF. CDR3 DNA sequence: TGTGCCAGCAGGGACGGAGGGCAGGAGACCCAGTACTTC.

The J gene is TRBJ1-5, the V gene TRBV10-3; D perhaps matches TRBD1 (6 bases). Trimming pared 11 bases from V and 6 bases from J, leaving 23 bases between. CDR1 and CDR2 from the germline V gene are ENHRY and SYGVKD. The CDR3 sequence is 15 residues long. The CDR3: CAAAGGGLIGQPQHF. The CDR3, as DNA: TGTGCCGCCGCGGGGGGGGGCCTAATCGGTCAGCCCCAGCATTTT.

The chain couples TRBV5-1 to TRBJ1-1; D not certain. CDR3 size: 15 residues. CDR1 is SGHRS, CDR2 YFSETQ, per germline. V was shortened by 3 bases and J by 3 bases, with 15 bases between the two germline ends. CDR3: CASSSSRTADTEAFF. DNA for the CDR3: TGCGCCAGCAGCTCCTCTAGGACGGCTGACACTGAAGCTTTCTTT.

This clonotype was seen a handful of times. The CDR3 is CSALQGAANEKLFF. For the CDR3, the DNA is TGCAGTGCACTACAGGGGGCAGCTAATGAAAAACTGTTTTTT. This sequence joins TRBV20-1 and TRBJ1-4, with 9 bases that match TRBD1. The CDR3 consists of 14 residues. J was trimmed by 3 bases and V by 6 bases; bases with no gene match: 5. Germline CDR1 DFQATT, CDR2 SNEGSKA (reference sequence).

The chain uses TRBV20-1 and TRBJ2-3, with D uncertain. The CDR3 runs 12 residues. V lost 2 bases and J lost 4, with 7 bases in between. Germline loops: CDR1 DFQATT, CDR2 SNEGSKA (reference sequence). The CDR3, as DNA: TGCAGTGCTAGACCGTCTGCAGATACGCAGTATTTT. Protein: CSARPSADTQYF.

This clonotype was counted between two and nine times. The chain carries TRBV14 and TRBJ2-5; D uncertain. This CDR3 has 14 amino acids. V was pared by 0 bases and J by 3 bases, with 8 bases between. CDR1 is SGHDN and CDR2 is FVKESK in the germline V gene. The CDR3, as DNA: TGTGCCAGCAGCCAAGATTTACGGAAAGAGACCCAGTACTTC. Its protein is CASSQDLRKETQYF.